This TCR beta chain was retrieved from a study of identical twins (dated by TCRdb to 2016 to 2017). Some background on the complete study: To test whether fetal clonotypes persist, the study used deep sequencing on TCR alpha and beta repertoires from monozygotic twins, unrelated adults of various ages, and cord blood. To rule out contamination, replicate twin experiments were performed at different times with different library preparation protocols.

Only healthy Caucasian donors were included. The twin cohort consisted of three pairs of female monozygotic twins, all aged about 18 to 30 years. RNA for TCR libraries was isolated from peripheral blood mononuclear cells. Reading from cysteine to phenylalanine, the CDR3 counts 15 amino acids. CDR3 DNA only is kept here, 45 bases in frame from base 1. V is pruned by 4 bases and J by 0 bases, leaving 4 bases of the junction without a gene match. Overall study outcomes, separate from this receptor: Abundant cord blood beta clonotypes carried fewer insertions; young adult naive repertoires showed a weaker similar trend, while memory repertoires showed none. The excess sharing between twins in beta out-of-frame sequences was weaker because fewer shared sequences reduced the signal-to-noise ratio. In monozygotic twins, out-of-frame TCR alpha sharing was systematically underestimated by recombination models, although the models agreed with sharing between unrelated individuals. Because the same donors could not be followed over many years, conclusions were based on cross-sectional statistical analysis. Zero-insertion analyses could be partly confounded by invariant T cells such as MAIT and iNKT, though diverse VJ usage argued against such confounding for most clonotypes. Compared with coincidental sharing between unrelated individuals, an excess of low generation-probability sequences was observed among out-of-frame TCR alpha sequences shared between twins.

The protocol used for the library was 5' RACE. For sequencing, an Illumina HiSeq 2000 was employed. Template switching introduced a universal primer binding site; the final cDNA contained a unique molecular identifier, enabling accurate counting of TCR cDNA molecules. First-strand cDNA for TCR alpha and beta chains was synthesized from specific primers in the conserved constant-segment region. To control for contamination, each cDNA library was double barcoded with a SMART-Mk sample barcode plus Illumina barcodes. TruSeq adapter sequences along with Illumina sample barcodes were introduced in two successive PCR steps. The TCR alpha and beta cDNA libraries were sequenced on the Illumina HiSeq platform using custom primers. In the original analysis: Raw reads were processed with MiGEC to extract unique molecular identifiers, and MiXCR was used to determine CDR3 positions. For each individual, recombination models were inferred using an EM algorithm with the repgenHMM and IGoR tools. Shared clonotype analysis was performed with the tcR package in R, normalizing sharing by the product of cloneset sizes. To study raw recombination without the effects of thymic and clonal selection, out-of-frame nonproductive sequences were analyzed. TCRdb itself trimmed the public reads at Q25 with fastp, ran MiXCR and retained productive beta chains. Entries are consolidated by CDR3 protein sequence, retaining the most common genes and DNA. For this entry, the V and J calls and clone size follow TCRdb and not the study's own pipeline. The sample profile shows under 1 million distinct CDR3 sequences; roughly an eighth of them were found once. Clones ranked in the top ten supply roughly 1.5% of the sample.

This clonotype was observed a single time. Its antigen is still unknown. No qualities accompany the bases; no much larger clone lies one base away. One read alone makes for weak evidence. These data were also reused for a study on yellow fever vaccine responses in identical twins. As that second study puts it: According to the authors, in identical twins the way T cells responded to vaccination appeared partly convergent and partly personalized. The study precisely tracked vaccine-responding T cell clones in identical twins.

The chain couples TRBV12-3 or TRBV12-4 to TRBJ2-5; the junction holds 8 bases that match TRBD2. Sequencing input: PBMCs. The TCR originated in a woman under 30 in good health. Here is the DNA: TGTGCCAGCAGTTCCAAACTAGCGGACCAAGAGACCCAGTACTTC. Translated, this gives CASSSKLADQETQYF.